Below, 30 T cell receptor beta chains from the same sample are listed, as sequenced in a study of blood T cell repertoires in COVID-19. The table came from immunoSEQ multiplex PCR; TCRdb's copy has only in-frame clones and leaves some out. Here the sample spans about 130,000 clones, 80% to 90% being singletons. Sample: peripheral blood. The receptor source for this set is a woman in her sixties or seventies with acute or convalescent COVID-19.

This rearrangement joins TRBV19 to TRBJ1-2; 7 bases line up with TRBD1. The length of the CDR3 is 15 residues. Per the germline V gene, CDR1 is LNHDA and CDR2 is SQIVND (reference sequence). The V segment lost 4 bases and the J segment 4 bases; nucleotides outside the gene matches: 9. CDR3 in DNA: TGTGCCAGTAGTAAGGATCGGGGACAGTTCTATGGCTACACCTTC. As protein: CASSKDRGQFYGYTF. Together with reference TRBV19 and TRBJ1-2, the CDR3 gives the full variable domain: DGGITQSPKYLFRKEGQNVTLSCEQNLNHDAMYWYRQDPGQGLRLIYYSQIVNDFQKGDIAEGYSVSREKKESFPLTVTSAQKNPTAFYLCASSKDRGQFYGYTFGSGTRLTVV.

The chain joins TRBV18 to TRBJ1-1; 8 bases agree with TRBD1. CDR3 length: 14 residues. The germline gives CDR1 KGHSH, CDR2 LQKENI. V dropped 5 bases and J dropped 1; count of bases not matched to a gene: 3. The CDR3 region has the DNA TGTGCCAGCTCATCTGGGACAGGGAACACTGAAGCTTTCTTT. This encodes CASSSGTGNTEAFF.

The V and J genes are TRBV29-1 and TRBJ2-1; TRBD2 agrees at 8 bases. CDR3 length: 11 amino acids. J gave up 7 bases and V 7 bases, and 3 bases lay outside the gene matches. Germline CDR1 SQVTM, CDR2 ANQGSEA. DNA for the CDR3: TGCAGCGCTGAGCGGGGGAATGAGCAGTTCTTC. It codes for CSAERGNEQFF.

This chain joins TRBV10-3 and TRBJ1-4, with TRBD1 identical over 8 bases. The J segment lost 10 bases and the V segment lost 0 bases, leaving 7 bases of the junction unmatched. Germline loops: CDR1 ENHRY, CDR2 SYGVKD. The CDR3 runs 15 residues. The CDR3 sequence is CAISESTGEVGKLFF. Here the CDR3 DNA reads TGTGCCATCAGTGAGTCGACAGGGGAAGTAGGAAAACTGTTTTTT.

The CDR3 loop is CASTRFTEAFF. The DNA for the CDR3 is TGCGCCAGCACGAGGTTCACTGAAGCTTTCTTT. V usage is TRBV10-2 and J usage is TRBJ1-1, with D unclear. Germline V gives CDR1 WSHSY, CDR2 SAAADI. The CDR3 covers 11 residues. Trimming removed 7 bases from V and 4 bases from J, with 7 bases in between.

J is TRBJ2-5 and V is TRBV7-6; 7 bases are shared with TRBD1. Germline loops: CDR1 SGHVS, CDR2 FNYEAQ. The CDR3 sequence is 15 residues long. Trimming at V came to 5 bases and at J to 5 bases, leaving 11 bases not matched to a gene. For the CDR3, the DNA is TGTGCCAGCAGCCCCGTAGACAGGGACGGGGAGACCCAGTACTTC. It codes for CASSPVDRDGETQYF.

The chain recombines TRBV3-1 (or the pseudogene TRBV3-2) with TRBJ1-5; D call uncertain. The length of the CDR3 is 15 residues. Germline loops: CDR1 LGHDT, CDR2 YNNKEL (reference sequence). V was clipped by 5 bases and J by 0 bases, with 11 bases between them. The CDR3 is CASSTTLNSNQPQHF. DNA of the CDR3: TGTGCCAGCAGCACTACGTTGAATAGCAATCAGCCCCAGCATTTT.

The chain is built from TRBV6-6 and TRBJ1-5; no reliable D call. The CDR3 totals 14 residues. Trimming left V 8 bases short and J 2 bases short, with 13 bases between. Germline V gene data show CDR1 as MNHNY and CDR2 as SVGAGI (reference sequence). DNA for the CDR3: TGTGCCAGCGTGAGGTGGCGGGGCAATCAGCCCCAGCATTTT. Its protein is CASVRWRGNQPQHF.

The chain joins TRBV19 to TRBJ1-3; no definite D call. CDR3 length equals 15 residues. V lost 3 bases and J lost 3, with 12 bases in between. CDR1 and CDR2 (germline): LNHDA, SQIVND (reference sequence). For the CDR3, the DNA is TGTGCCAGTAGTATCCTAACCTTCGGTGGAAACACCATATATTTT. This encodes CASSILTFGGNTIYF. The full variable domain, completed using reference TRBV19 and TRBJ1-3, is DGGITQSPKYLFRKEGQNVTLSCEQNLNHDAMYWYRQDPGQGLRLIYYSQIVNDFQKGDIAEGYSVSREKKESFPLTVTSAQKNPTAFYLCASSILTFGGNTIYFGEGSWLTVV.

This clone was observed a single time. One junction end does not reproduce the germline sequence, and a read error may be involved. The chain combines TRBV28 with TRBJ2-5; a possible D gene is TRBD2 (5 bases). The CDR3 is 16 amino acids. The germline CDR1 and CDR2 sequences are MDHEN and SYDVKM. CDR3 in amino acids: CASTRLLGSSQEAQYF. CDR3 in DNA: TGTGCCAGCACCAGACTCCTTGGGAGCAGCCAAGAGGCCCAGTACTTC.

V gene TRBV5-6 combines with J gene TRBJ2-1; 8 bases agree with TRBD2. V shed 4 bases and J 0 bases; nucleotides not matched to a gene: 9. Per germline, CDR1 SGHDT and CDR2 YYEEEE. CDR3 length: 17 residues. CDR3 DNA: TGTGCCAGCAGCACACTAGCGGTCCCGAGCTCCTACAATGAGCAGTTCTTC. This translates into CASSTLAVPSSYNEQFF.

The V and J genes are TRBV9 and TRBJ2-1, with a tentative D call TRBD2 (5 bases). The CDR3 runs 16 residues. Trimming stripped 4 bases from V and 9 bases from J, with 23 bases between. The V gene's germline CDR1 is SGDLS and CDR2 YYNGEE. In nucleotides, the CDR3 is TGTGCCAGCAGCCCTATAAGGTCTAGCCCCGTTCGTGAGCAGTTCTTC. Its translation: CASSPIRSSPVREQFF.

This clone showed up just once. The gene calls are TRBV6-1 and TRBJ2-7, with 10 nucleotides matching TRBD2. The CDR3 is 13 residues long. Germline CDR1 reads MNHNS; CDR2 reads SASEGT. J was trimmed by 5 bases and V by 3 bases; bases with no gene match: 1. The CDR3 loop reads CASSDGLADEQYV. The CDR3 bases are TGTGCCAGCAGTGACGGACTAGCGGACGAGCAGTACGTC.

Of note for this clone: Other nucleotide sequences in the sample specify the same CDR3. This chain uses TRBV18 with TRBJ1-5; 9 positions agree with TRBD1. The trim removed 3 bases at V and 4 bases at J, leaving 1 base unmatched. This CDR3 is built from 14 residues. CDR1 is KGHSH and CDR2 is LQKENI in the germline V gene. The CDR3 DNA sequence: TGTGCCAGCTCACCCGGGACAGGGAATCAGCCCCAGCATTTT. Its translation is CASSPGTGNQPQHF.

CDR3 sequence: CASSAATGRYGYTF. CDR3 DNA sequence: TGTGCCAGCAGTGCCGCGACAGGCCGCTATGGCTACACCTTC. V and J are TRBV2 and TRBJ1-2; D possibly corresponds to TRBD1 (6 bases). CDR1 and CDR2 (germline): SNHLY, FYNNEI. The CDR3 length is 14 residues. V gave up 4 bases and J gave up 4 bases, with 13 bases separating them.

The V gene is TRBV11-3, the J gene TRBJ2-3; D gene ambiguous. The CDR3 is made up of 13 amino acids. Germline CDR1 reads SGHNT; CDR2 reads YENEEA. Trimming took off 5 bases at V and 3 bases at J, with 9 bases between the two ends. The CDR3 protein is CASSLPRTDTQYF. The CDR3, as DNA: TGTGCCAGCAGCCTTCCGAGGACAGATACGCAGTATTTT.

This clone was observed once. V usage is TRBV29-1 and J usage is TRBJ2-7; 7 bases are a match to TRBD1. V lost 4 bases and J lost 3; bases outside the gene matches: 6. CDR1 and CDR2 from the germline V gene are SQVTM and ANQGSEA. This CDR3 is 13 amino acids long. The CDR3 region is CSVGRGQNYEQYF. In DNA form, the CDR3 reads TGCAGCGTTGGTAGGGGACAGAACTACGAGCAGTACTTC.

The chain joins TRBV5-1 to TRBJ2-1, with 7 positions matching TRBD2. CDR1 and CDR2 (germline): SGHRS, YFSETQ. The trim removed 2 bases at V and 4 bases at J, leaving 24 bases unmatched. The CDR3 is made up of 21 amino acids. The CDR3 reads CASSFEVTRTRTGGPYNEQFF. For the CDR3, the DNA is TGCGCCAGCAGCTTCGAGGTAACACGGACTAGGACGGGAGGACCTTACAATGAGCAGTTCTTC.

This clone has only a few counts. The genes are TRBV28 and TRBJ1-1; 8 bases are shared with TRBD1. Germline trimming cut 2 bases from V and 10 bases from J; bases unmatched to any gene: 3. Germline CDR1 and CDR2: MDHEN and SYDVKM. This CDR3 comprises 12 residues. CDR3 coding DNA: TGTGCCAGCAGTTTACCGGGGACAGGAGCTTTCTTT. Translating it yields CASSLPGTGAFF.

The CDR3 loop reads CASSPSGTYEQYV. The DNA for the CDR3 is TGTGCCAGCAGTCCTTCAGGGACCTACGAGCAGTACGTC. The rearrangement joins TRBV28 to TRBJ2-7; a weak D match, TRBD1 (5 bases). V lost 5 bases to trimming and J lost 2 bases, with 10 bases between them. The germline V gene has CDR1 MDHEN and CDR2 SYDVKM. This CDR3 has 13 amino acids.

V gene TRBV4-2 combines with J gene TRBJ1-1; 7 positions agree with TRBD1. Germline CDR1 is LGHNA and CDR2 is YNFKEQ. J was trimmed by 4 bases and V by 1 base; bases with no gene match: 9. The CDR3 is made up of 16 amino acids. DNA of the CDR3: TGTGCCAGCAGCCAAGGGAGGCGACAGGGTGGCACTGAAGCTTTCTTT. Translated: CASSQGRRQGGTEAFF.

The genes are TRBV3-1 (or the pseudogene TRBV3-2) and TRBJ2-1, with 8 bases lining up with TRBD2. V was pared by 8 bases and J by 1 base, with 10 bases of the junction left unmatched. This CDR3 region has 16 residues. Germline CDR1 reads LGHDT; CDR2 reads YNNKEL (reference sequence). As DNA, the CDR3 is TGTGCCAGCGCCGGGGGGGAGGGACTATCCTACAATGAGCAGTTCTTC. Translated: CASAGGEGLSYNEQFF.

The J gene is TRBJ2-2, the V gene TRBV7-8, with D maybe TRBD2 (5 bases). CDR3 size: 14 residues. Trimming removed 2 bases from V and 7 bases from J, with 11 bases in between. The germline CDR1 and CDR2 sequences are SGHVS and FQNEAQ. The CDR3 is CASSLSEGHGELFF. CDR3 DNA: TGTGCCAGCAGCTTATCTGAGGGTCACGGGGAGCTGTTTTTT.

CDR3 amino acids: CASSPRGPVNYEQYV. The CDR3 DNA reads as TGTGCCAGCAGCCCAAGGGGGCCAGTAAACTACGAGCAGTACGTC. V gene TRBV14 combines with J gene TRBJ2-7; 7 nucleotides align to TRBD1. The CDR3 runs 15 residues. V lost 4 bases to trimming and J lost 3 bases; unmatched junction nucleotides: 9. Germline CDR1 is SGHDN and CDR2 is FVKESK.

The rearrangement uses TRBV27 and TRBJ1-2, with D possibly being TRBD1 (6 bases). CDR3 length equals 14 residues. Germline CDR1 reads MNHEY; CDR2 reads SMNVEV (reference sequence). The germline V and J ends were trimmed by 5 bases and 6 bases, with 16 bases remaining between them. The CDR3 spells CASSGRGKGDGYTF. CDR3 in DNA: TGTGCCAGCAGTGGCAGAGGCAAGGGGGATGGCTACACCTTC.

The chain has TRBV4-2 and TRBJ1-2, with a weak D call TRBD1 (6 bases). Between the trimmed V and J ends, which lost 3 bases and 8 bases, there was a span of 13 bases. The germline V gene has CDR1 LGHNA and CDR2 YNFKEQ. This CDR3 is built from 13 residues. CDR3: CASSQETGNGYTF. CDR3 DNA: TGTGCCAGCAGCCAGGAAACAGGGAACGGCTACACCTTC.

This chain links TRBV10-3 with TRBJ2-1; TRBD1 matches 10 bases. CDR1 is ENHRY and CDR2 is SYGVKD in the germline V gene. V lost 4 bases and J lost 7; bases outside the gene matches: 10. The CDR3 covers 16 residues. CDR3 sequence (DNA): TGTGCCATCAGTGGACACCGGGACAGGGGAGTGAATGAGCAGTTCTTC. Its translation: CAISGHRDRGVNEQFF.

The chain's CDR3 is CASSLVSSLETQYF. CDR3 in DNA: TGTGCCAGCAGCTTGGTATCCTCCTTAGAGACCCAGTACTTC. The chain recombines TRBV5-4 with TRBJ2-5; the D is unclear. CDR3 length: 14 amino acids. The germline V gene encodes CDR1 SGHNT and CDR2 YYREEE (reference sequence). V lost 0 bases to trimming and J lost 4 bases, with 10 bases between them.

The V and J genes are TRBV27 and TRBJ2-1; D may be TRBD1 (5 bases). This CDR3 has 14 amino acids. Per germline, CDR1 MNHEY and CDR2 SMNVEV (reference sequence). Between the trimmed V and J ends, which lost 5 bases and 8 bases, there was a span of 16 bases. CDR3: CASSIGHPRDEQFF. The CDR3 DNA sequence: TGTGCCAGCAGTATCGGACACCCCCGCGATGAGCAGTTCTTC.

The rearrangement links TRBV7-2 to TRBJ2-1, with TRBD2 identical over 9 bases. The V gene's germline CDR1 is SGHTA and CDR2 FQGNSA. With 0 bases clipped from V and 3 bases from J, the junction kept 3 bases outside the gene matches. CDR3 length: 16 amino acids. In DNA form, the CDR3 reads TGTGCCAGCAGCTTAGCCGTGACTAGCGGCTACAATGAGCAGTTCTTC. Translated, it gives CASSLAVTSGYNEQFF.